Shown below are 21 T cell receptor beta chains from a single sample sequenced in a study of T cell clonality in common variable immunodeficiency. Sequencing used immunoSEQ multiplex PCR; TCRdb keeps in-frame clones, though not all of them. The sample counts approximately 81,000 clones, none seen once; the ten largest own under 1%. Sequenced material: peripheral blood mononuclear cells. The receptors come from a person aged 18 to 70 in good health.

This clone was seen only a few times. The DNA ends 3 residues before the CDR3 does, and the rest of the CDR3 is filled in from the germline J gene. V gene TRBV5-1 combines with J gene TRBJ1-6; perhaps TRBD1 as D (6 bases). In germline, CDR1 is SGHRS, CDR2 YFSETQ. The V gene lost 3 bases and the J gene lost 4 bases, with 11 bases spanning the gap. The CDR3 has 15 amino acids. The DNA read from the CDR3 is TGCGCCAGCAGCTCACGGACAGATTATAATTCACCC. This translates into CASSSRTDYNSP. The CDR3 in full is CASSSRTDYNSPLHF.

The table lists this clone with many counts. Read data end 3 residues before the CDR3 end; the end is taken from the germline J gene. J is TRBJ1-5 and V is TRBV20-1; D not certain. Trimming stripped 1 base from V and 6 bases from J, with 16 bases between. Per the germline V gene, CDR1 is DFQATT and CDR2 is SNEGSKA (reference sequence). This CDR3 has 15 residues. CDR3 in amino acids: CSARVGGLGLQPQHF. Incomplete CDR3 DNA: TGCAGTGCTAGAGTGGGCGGGCTAGGGCTTCAGCCC.

Regarding this clone: The missing CDR3 end, 3 residues past where the read stops, is filled in from the germline J gene. The chain links TRBV7-9 to TRBJ1-2; 7 nucleotides agree with TRBD1. CDR3 length: 12 amino acids. CDR1 and CDR2 from the germline V gene are SEHNR and FQNEAQ (reference sequence). CDR3 DNA (partial): TGTGCCAGCAGCTTTAACAGGGGCGAC. Translating gives CASSFNRGD. The CDR3, in full, reads CASSFNRGDYTF.

Ten or more counts support this clone. The CDR3 is cut off 3 residues early in the read; its end comes from the germline J gene. The chain carries TRBV6-1 and TRBJ1-4, with a tentative D call TRBD1 (5 bases). Per germline, CDR1 MNHNS and CDR2 SASEGT. CDR3 length equals 15 residues. V lost 4 bases to trimming and J lost 8 bases, with 17 bases between them. The CDR3 here is CASSATGQGREKLFF. The sequenced CDR3 bases are TGTGCCAGCAGTGCCACCGGGCAGGGTAGGGAAAAA.

This clone was observed a few times. The CDR3 sequence: CSAREGRGWNTEAFF. CDR3 DNA (partial): TGCAGTGCTAGAGAGGGCAGGGGGTGGAACACTGAA. The chain combines TRBV20-1 with TRBJ1-1, with 7 bases that match TRBD1. From the germline J gene comes the end of the CDR3, since the read stops 3 residues before it. The J segment lost 1 base and the V segment lost 0 bases, leaving 5 bases of the junction unmatched. This CDR3 is built from 15 residues. CDR1 and CDR2 (germline): DFQATT, SNEGSKA (reference sequence).

On this clone: Read sequence stops 3 residues before the CDR3 end, and the germline J gene provides the missing end. The chain uses TRBV27 and TRBJ2-7; 7 bases are a match to TRBD2. J gave up 1 base and V 5 bases, and 2 bases lay outside the gene matches. The germline gives CDR1 MNHEY, CDR2 SMNVEV (reference sequence). The CDR3 runs to 13 residues. CDR3 loop: CASSPSGSYEQYF. CDR3 DNA (partial): TGTGCCAGCAGTCCTAGCGGATCCTACGAG.

Ten or more counts support this clone. The DNA ends 3 residues before the CDR3 does, and the rest of the CDR3 is filled in from the germline J gene. The J gene is TRBJ1-5, the V gene TRBV30, with D perhaps matching TRBD1 (5 bases). Germline V gene data show CDR1 as GTSNPN and CDR2 as SVGIG (reference sequence). CDR3 size: 14 residues. With 0 bases removed from V and 5 bases from J, the gap between germline ends came to 11 bases. CDR3 protein: CAWSVRGRDQPQHF. The covered CDR3 bases are TGTGCCTGGAGTGTAAGGGGTAGGGATCAGCCC.

This clone was counted ten times or more. The read ends 3 residues shy of where the CDR3 ends; the end is completed using the germline J gene. This chain uses TRBV20-1 with TRBJ1-5; 10 positions agree with TRBD1. CDR1 and CDR2 from the germline V gene are DFQATT and SNEGSKA (reference sequence). The CDR3 extends over 13 amino acids. Trimming took 4 bases from V and 7 from J; bases not matched to a gene: 4. This CDR3 reads CSATTGGRQPQHF. The CDR3 DNA, read in part, is TGCAGTGCTACGACAGGGGGCAGGCAGCCC.

Ten or more counts support this clone. The read ends 3 residues shy of where the CDR3 ends; the end is completed using the germline J gene. The V call is TRBV19, the J call TRBJ2-1; 9 bases match TRBD2. CDR1 and CDR2 from the germline V gene are LNHDA and SQIVND (reference sequence). After removal of 2 bases from V and 9 bases from J, the junction contained 11 bases not matched to a gene. The CDR3 runs 16 residues. The part of the CDR3 DNA that was read is TGTGCCAGTAGTATACGGGCGGGACTAGCCGGGGCTGAG. It specifies CASSIRAGLAGAE. The whole CDR3 is CASSIRAGLAGAEQFF.

This clone was counted ten times or more. The CDR3 is cut off 3 residues early in the read; its end comes from the germline J gene. This chain links TRBV29-1 with TRBJ2-7, with 14 positions matching TRBD2. The CDR3 extends over 15 amino acids. With V trimmed by 6 bases and J by 6 bases, 10 bases remained unmatched. Germline assignment: CDR1 SQVTM and CDR2 ANQGSEA. The CDR3 sequence: CSVGTSGSPSSEQYF. The sequenced part of the CDR3 DNA is TGCAGCGTGGGGACTAGCGGGAGCCCGTCTTCCGAG.

This clone was recorded many times. The sequenced fragment ends 3 residues before the CDR3 boundary, so the rest is inferred from the germline J gene. The rearrangement joins TRBV5-1 to TRBJ2-7; TRBD1 matches 9 bases. Germline CDR1 reads SGHRS; CDR2 reads YFSETQ. The CDR3 loop spans 14 amino acids. V dropped 4 bases and J dropped 4; count of bases not matched to a gene: 6. The CDR3 sequence is CASSQQGAPYEQYF. The sequenced part of the CDR3 DNA is TGCGCCAGCAGCCAACAGGGGGCACCGTACGAG.

This clone was recorded many times. The read ends 3 residues shy of where the CDR3 ends; the end is completed using the germline J gene. The J gene is TRBJ2-3, the V gene TRBV7-3; tentatively, D is TRBD1 (6 bases). The CDR3 is made up of 15 amino acids. V was pared by 3 bases and J by 2 bases, with 12 bases between. Germline CDR1 and CDR2: SGHTA and FQGTGA. This chain's CDR3 is CASSFRPGVTDTQYF. The sequenced part of the CDR3 DNA is TGTGCCAGCAGCTTTAGGCCAGGGGTCACAGATACG. Combining the CDR3 with reference TRBV7-3 and TRBJ2-3 gives the whole variable domain GAGVSQTPSNKVTEKGKYVELRCDPISGHTALYWYRQSLGQGPEFLIYFQGTGAADDSGLPNDRFFAVRPEGSVSTLKIQRTERGDSAVYLCASSFRPGVTDTQYFGPGTRLTVL.

Many counts were recorded for this clone. The read ends 3 residues before the CDR3 terminus; that terminus is restored from the germline J gene. This chain links TRBV5-1 with TRBJ2-3, with D possibly TRBD2 on 5 matching bases. Germline V lookup: CDR1 SGHRS, CDR2 YFSETQ. V was pared by 1 base and J by 2 bases, with 11 bases between. The CDR3 runs to 15 residues. CDR3 region: CASSLTGGLTDTQYF. Incomplete CDR3 DNA: TGCGCCAGCAGCTTGACGGGCGGACTCACAGATACG.

There are many counts of this clone. Coverage ceases 3 residues before the CDR3 finishes, and the germline J gene fills in the end. V is TRBV20-1 and J is TRBJ2-5, with D possibly TRBD2 on 6 matching bases. The CDR3 runs 15 residues. Trimming cost V 0 bases and J 2 bases, with 13 bases left between them. Germline loops: CDR1 DFQATT, CDR2 SNEGSKA (reference sequence). CDR3 residues: CSARDLRRGQETQYF. The CDR3 DNA, read in part, is TGCAGTGCTAGAGATCTTAGGCGGGGACAAGAGACC.

This clone showed up many times. CDR3 DNA (partial): TGCAGCGTTGAAGATCACAGCGGGCCCTACAATGAG. Translating it yields CSVEDHSGPYNE. Given in full, the CDR3 is CSVEDHSGPYNEQFF. J is TRBJ2-1 and V is TRBV29-1, with a possible D match to TRBD2 (6 bases). The read stops 3 residues short of the end of the CDR3; the missing end is completed from the germline J gene. Germline CDR1 reads SQVTM; CDR2 reads ANQGSEA. V dropped 0 bases and J dropped 2 bases, with 11 bases sitting between them. CDR3 length: 15 amino acids.

As concerns this clone: The read comes to an end 3 residues before the CDR3 does, leaving the germline J gene to fill in the end. The V call is TRBV19, the J call TRBJ1-5; tentative D call: TRBD1 (5 bases). V gave up 5 bases and J gave up 5 bases, with 19 bases separating them. This CDR3 spans 16 amino acids. Germline CDR1 and CDR2: LNHDA and SQIVND (reference sequence). CDR3 DNA, as far as it was read: TGTGCCAGTAGTTATCTGATCGGGGGACTTGATCAGCCC. Its translation: CASSYLIGGLDQP. The CDR3 in full is CASSYLIGGLDQPQHF.

This clone was counted at least ten times. The read is 3 residues too short to cover the CDR3 end, so that end is filled in from the germline J gene. The genes are TRBV5-4 and TRBJ2-7; D unclear. The CDR3 is 11 amino acids. In germline, CDR1 is SGHNT, CDR2 YYREEE (reference sequence). The V and J ends lost 5 bases and 2 bases respectively, with 5 bases between them. The sequenced part of the CDR3 DNA is TGTGCCAGCAGTTCAACCTACGAG. Amino acid sequence: CASSSTYE. The full-length CDR3 reads as CASSSTYEQYF.

This clone came up many times. The read comes to an end 3 residues before the CDR3 does, leaving the germline J gene to fill in the end. The chain carries TRBV23-1 and TRBJ1-4; possible D gene TRBD1, 5 bases. TRBV23-1 is an ORF for which the function is uncertain. The CDR3 has 13 amino acids. V was trimmed by 9 bases and J by 5 bases, leaving 13 bases between them. CDR3: CASWRRGNEKLFF. The DNA read from the CDR3 is TGCGCCAGTTGGCGTCGGGGGAATGAAAAA.

This clone was seen ten or more times. The read ends 3 residues before the CDR3 terminus; that terminus is restored from the germline J gene. This chain joins TRBV6-2 or TRBV6-3 and TRBJ1-5; no clear D gene. There are 14 residues in the CDR3. V lost 7 bases and J lost 7, with 17 bases in between. From germline, CDR1 is MNHEY and CDR2 SVGEGT. The CDR3 loop reads CASIKSGSRQPQHF. The DNA read from the CDR3 is TGTGCCAGCATAAAGTCAGGAAGCCGGCAGCCC.

This clone occurred many times. With the read ending 3 residues before the CDR3 end, the germline J gene is used to fill in that end. The gene calls are TRBV5-1 and TRBJ1-2; unclear D gene. With 2 bases removed from V and 3 bases from J, the gap between germline ends came to 8 bases. Germline V gene lookup returns CDR1 SGHRS and CDR2 YFSETQ. This CDR3 contains 13 residues. The CDR3 DNA, read in part, is TGCGCCAGCAGCTTAGGTGTGGACTATGGC. It yields the protein CASSLGVDYG. In full, the CDR3 reads CASSLGVDYGYTF.

Ten or more counts support this clone. The sequence runs out 3 residues before the end of the CDR3; the remainder is reconstructed from the germline J gene. The genes are TRBV3-1 (or the pseudogene TRBV3-2) and TRBJ1-3; 9 bases align to TRBD1. Germline lookup yields CDR1 LGHDT and CDR2 YNNKEL (reference sequence). J gave up 2 bases and V 3 bases, and 5 bases lay outside the gene matches. This CDR3 has 16 residues. The part of the CDR3 DNA that was read is TGTGCCAGCAGCCAGTTGGGACAGGGAACTGGAAACACC. As protein: CASSQLGQGTGNT. The full CDR3 protein reads CASSQLGQGTGNTIYF.